The T cell receptor beta chain described here comes from a study of CD8 T cells in ankylosing spondylitis (dated by TCRdb to the late 2010s). A note on the overall study: To find TCR variants linked to disease, the study profiled T cell receptor beta repertoires in ankylosing spondylitis patients and healthy donors. Peripheral blood was sampled, and synovial fluid was additionally collected from ankylosing spondylitis patients. In total, the full study cohort was made up of some 110 healthy donors and 25 to 30 ankylosing spondylitis patients. Here is what the overall study found, with its caveats: Blood from ankylosing spondylitis patients appeared to be characterized by a TCR beta motif composed of about eight highly homologous amino acid variants. The disease-linked clones were reported as significantly enriched in matched synovial fluid samples from ankylosing spondylitis patients. Some of the motif variants had been reported before in the synovial fluid and blood of reactive arthritis patients, a finding that suggests common disease-initiation mechanisms. The disease-linked clones showed a CD8+ phenotype and occurred at relatively low frequencies in peripheral blood.

Measured from the cysteine to the phenylalanine, the CDR3 is 15 residues long. Just CDR3 DNA is preserved here, 45 bases in frame from base 1. At the junction V is shortened by 5 bases and J by 0 bases, with 11 bases in between. Via the germline V gene (reference sequence), CDR1 is SEHNR and CDR2 FQNEAQ. The sequencer listed for this sample is Illumina HiSeq 2500. TCR beta libraries were prepared by quantitative 5'-RACE with molecular barcodes. The source study handled its data this way. A new computational method based on a probabilistic model of VDJ rearrangement was used to identify disease-linked TCR variants. Using fastp at Q25 and MiXCR, TCRdb reprocessed the public reads and kept productive beta chains. Each CDR3 protein gets just one entry, which takes the most common genes and DNA from the rows behind it. The V and J calls reflect TCRdb's pipeline rather than the authors' work. This sample lists around 180,000 distinct CDR3 sequences; about 20% were detected once. The ten largest make up about 4.3% of the sample.

This clonotype was observed at least ten times. The antigen this receptor binds is unknown. One base away there is no much larger clone; base qualities are not given. The clonotype originates from a male donor between 5 and 29 years old with ankylosing spondylitis or in good health (not recorded which). Donor details come from another sample of the same person, matched by shared clones. Sequencing was done on a sample of blood, either unsorted or a sorted T cell fraction (not recorded which). The chain is made from TRBV7-9 and TRBJ2-1, with the identity of the D gene unclear. The DNA reads TGTGCCAGCAGCAAAACCGCTAGCTCCTACAATGAGCAGTTCTTC. Translated, it reads CASSKTASSYNEQFF.